This TCR beta chain comes out of a study of molecular identifiers for immune sequencing clone quantification. For this clonotype: A much larger clone lies one base from this, so it may be a read error.

One entry per CDR3 protein, called by TCRdb with MiXCR from the PCR reads. The sample has tens of thousands of distinct CDR3 sequences; around 27% are singletons. Deletions cut 8 bases from V and 4 bases from J, with 11 bases between. This CDR3 is 13 amino acids long. Germline values: CDR1 WNHNN, CDR2 SYGVQD (reference sequence). The sequencing sample was made of naive CD8+ T cells from blood, with Jurkat cell RNA spiked in. Subset meaning: FACS-sorted CD8+CD4-CCR7+CD45RA+ naive T cells. The chain employs TRBV10-1 and TRBJ2-2; D may be TRBD2 (5 bases). The clonotype originates from a human donor in good health. Some libraries in this study had Jurkat cell RNA spiked in. As DNA, the CDR3 is TGCGCCAGCTCCGGACTGACCACCGGGGAGCTGTTTTTT. Its protein product is CASSGLTTGELFF.